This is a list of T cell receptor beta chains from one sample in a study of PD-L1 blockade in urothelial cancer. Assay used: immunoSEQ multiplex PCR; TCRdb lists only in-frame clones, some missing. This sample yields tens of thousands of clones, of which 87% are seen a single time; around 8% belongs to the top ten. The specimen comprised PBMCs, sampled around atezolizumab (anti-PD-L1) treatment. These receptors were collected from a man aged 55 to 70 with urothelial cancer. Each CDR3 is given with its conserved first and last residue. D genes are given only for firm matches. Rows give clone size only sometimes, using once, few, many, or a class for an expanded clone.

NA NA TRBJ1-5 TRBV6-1 CASSDRLGGPNQPQHF TGTGCCAGCAGTGACCGCCTAGGGGGACCCAATCAGCCCCAGCATTTT
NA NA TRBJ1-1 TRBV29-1 CSVAQGVLTEAFF TGCAGCGTTGCACAGGGTGTTCTCACTGAAGCTTTCTTT
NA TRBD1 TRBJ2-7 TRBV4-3 CASSQDLTGGDYEQYF TGCGCCAGCAGCCAAGATCTCACAGGGGGCGACTACGAGCAGTACTTC
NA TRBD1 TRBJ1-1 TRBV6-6 CASRPGTGSTEAFF TGTGCCAGCAGACCCGGGACAGGGTCCACTGAAGCTTTCTTT
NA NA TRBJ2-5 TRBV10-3 CAISMDSQETQYF TGTGCCATCAGTATGGACAGCCAAGAGACCCAGTACTTC
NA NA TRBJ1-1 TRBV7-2 CASSLWGRGDRDTEAFF TGTGCCAGCAGCTTATGGGGACGGGGGGATAGGGACACTGAAGCTTTCTTT
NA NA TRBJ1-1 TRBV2 CASTIQSGGTEAFF TGTGCCAGCACCATTCAGTCGGGGGGAACTGAAGCTTTCTTT
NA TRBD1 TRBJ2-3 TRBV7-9 CASSKPGTGRTDTQYF TGTGCCAGCAGCAAACCCGGGACAGGACGCACAGATACGCAGTATTTT
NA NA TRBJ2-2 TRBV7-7 CASSAKPGSGELFF TGTGCTAGCAGCGCAAAGCCGGGTTCCGGGGAGCTGTTTTTT
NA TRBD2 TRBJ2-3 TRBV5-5 CASSSGTSGGLTDTQYF TGTGCCAGCAGTTCCGGGACTAGCGGGGGCCTCACAGATACGCAGTATTTT
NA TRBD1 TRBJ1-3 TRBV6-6 CASRPTGDGNTIYF TGTGCCAGCAGGCCGACAGGGGACGGAAACACCATATATTTT
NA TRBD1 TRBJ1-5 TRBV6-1 CASSESVARGQPQHF TGTGCCAGCAGTGAATCCGTGGCCAGGGGGCAGCCCCAGCATTTT
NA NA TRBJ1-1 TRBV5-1 CASSLRGNTEAFF TGCGCCAGCAGCTTACGGGGGAACACTGAAGCTTTCTTT
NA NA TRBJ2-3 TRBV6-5 CASRRRGSTDTQYF TGTGCCAGCAGGAGAAGGGGTAGCACAGATACGCAGTATTTT
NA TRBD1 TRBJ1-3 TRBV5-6 CASSSTGGFSGNTIYF TGTGCCAGCAGCTCGACAGGGGGGTTCTCTGGAAACACCATATATTTT
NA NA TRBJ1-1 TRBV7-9 CASSRGGNTEAFF TGTGCCAGCAGCCGGGGGGGTAACACTGAAGCTTTCTTT
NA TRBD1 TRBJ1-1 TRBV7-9 CASSSDRGRWTEAFF TGTGCCAGCAGCTCCGACAGGGGGCGATGGACTGAAGCTTTCTTT
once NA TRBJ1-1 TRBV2 CATTRQGLEAFF TGTGCCACGACTAGGCAGGGACTTGAAGCTTTCTTT
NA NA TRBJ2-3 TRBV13 CASSLGRSGDTQYF TGTGCCAGCAGCTTAGGTCGGTCGGGGGATACGCAGTATTTT
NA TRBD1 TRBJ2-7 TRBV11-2 CASSLGRDRGLQQYF TGTGCCAGCAGCTTAGGGAGGGACAGGGGGCTACAGCAGTACTTC
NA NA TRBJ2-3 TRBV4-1 CASSQVPGGGSTDTQYF TGCGCCAGCAGCCAAGTGCCGGGGGGCGGTAGCACAGATACGCAGTATTTT
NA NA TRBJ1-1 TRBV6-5 CASILGDGRDEAFF TGTGCCAGCATCCTGGGGGACGGGAGGGATGAGGCTTTCTTT
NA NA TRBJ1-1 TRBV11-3 CASSFRANTEAFF TGTGCCAGCAGCTTCCGAGCTAACACTGAAGCTTTCTTT
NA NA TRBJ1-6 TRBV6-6 CASPLPGKRDSPLHF TGTGCCAGCCCTCTCCCAGGGAAGCGGGATTCACCCCTCCACTTT
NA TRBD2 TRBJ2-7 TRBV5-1 CASSLARTSGDEQYF TGCGCCAGCAGCTTGGCCCGGACTAGCGGGGACGAGCAGTACTTC
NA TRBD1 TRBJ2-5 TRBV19 CASSTGTGVETQYF TGTGCCAGTAGTACCGGGACAGGGGTAGAGACCCAGTACTTC
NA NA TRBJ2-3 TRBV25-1 CASSVQGTDTQYF TGTGCCAGCAGTGTCCAGGGCACAGATACGCAGTATTTT
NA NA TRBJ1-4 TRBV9 CASSVSPATNEKLFF TGTGCCAGCAGCGTAAGCCCTGCAACTAATGAAAAACTGTTTTTT
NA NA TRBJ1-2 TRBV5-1 CASSGGGSNYGYTF TGCGCCAGCAGCGGGGGGGGATCTAACTATGGCTACACCTTC
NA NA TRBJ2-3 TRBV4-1 CASSQSQATDTQYF TGCGCCAGCAGCCAGTCCCAGGCCACAGATACGCAGTATTTT
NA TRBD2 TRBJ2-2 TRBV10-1 CASSESSGGTGELFF TGCGCCAGCAGTGAGTCGAGCGGGGGGACCGGGGAGCTGTTTTTT